These 27 T cell receptor beta chains originate from one sample sequenced in a study of regulatory T cells in long-lasting Graves disease. HTBI primers from iRepertoire and Arm-PCR of CDR3 regions yielded the TCR beta libraries. TCRdb fed the multiplex PCR reads into MiXCR, producing one record per CDR3 protein. The table includes approximately 400,000 distinct CDR3 sequences, around 16% detected once. As for time point: newly diagnosed GD, antithyroid drugs for less than 3 months. Isolated PBMC RNA provided the starting material for the TCR library. The sample also formed part of further work on T cells in Graves' hyperthyroidism and ophthalmopathy.

The material was peripheral blood mononuclear cells (PBMCs), obtained at new diagnosis, from a patient treated with antithyroid drugs. The receptors originated from a woman between 40 and 50 years old with Graves disease.

The chain links TRBV5-1 to TRBJ2-7; D might be TRBD2 (5 bases). The CDR3 runs 15 residues. V was cut by 4 bases and J by 3 bases, with 17 bases left in between. CDR1 is SGHRS, CDR2 YFSETQ, per germline. CDR3 bases: TGCGCCAGCAGCGTCCTAGCTGAGCAATACTACGAGCAGTACTTC. Amino acids: CASSVLAEQYYEQYF.

This clonotype has a handful of counts. This rearrangement joins TRBV12-5 to TRBJ2-2, with D perhaps TRBD1 (5 bases). Germline V gene data show CDR1 as LGHNT and CDR2 as FRNRAP. The CDR3 is 16 residues long. V was pared by 3 bases and J by 4 bases, with 15 bases between. The CDR3 DNA is TGTGCTAGTGGTTTTCGGACACCTGCGAGCACCGGGGAGCTGTTTTTT. It specifies CASGFRTPASTGELFF.

This clonotype was seen a handful of times. V gene TRBV5-1 combines with J gene TRBJ2-1, with D perhaps TRBD2 (6 bases). The CDR3 is 13 residues long. V lost 4 bases to trimming and J lost 16 bases, with 21 bases between them. Germline V gives CDR1 SGHRS, CDR2 YFSETQ. The chain's CDR3 is CASSASSARRYFF. The CDR3, as DNA: TGCGCCAGCAGCGCCTCTAGCGCACGCAGGTATTTCTTC. Full variable domain (outside the CDR3, taken from reference TRBV5-1 and TRBJ2-1): KAGVTQTPRYLIKTRGQQVTLSCSPISGHRSVSWYQQTPGQGLQFLFEYFSETQRNKGNFPGRFSGRQFSNSRSEMNVSTLELGDSALYLCASSASSARRYFFGPGTRLTVL.

There are a few counts of this clonotype. The gene calls are TRBV7-2 and TRBJ2-3, with TRBD2 matching over 13 bases. V dropped 4 bases and J dropped 9; count of bases not matched to a gene: 10. This CDR3 region has 16 residues. The germline gives CDR1 SGHTA, CDR2 FQGNSA. The CDR3 bases are TGTGCCAGCAGCTCGACTAGCGGGAGGACGAGGGGGACGCAGTATTTT. It codes for CASSSTSGRTRGTQYF.

This clonotype was found many times. The J gene is TRBJ2-2, the V gene TRBV19, with 10 bases aligning to TRBD1. CDR3 length equals 16 residues. The germline V gene encodes CDR1 LNHDA and CDR2 SQIVND (reference sequence). Unmatched junction bases numbered 10, after V lost 6 bases and J lost 6 bases. DNA for the CDR3: TGTGCCAGTAGATTCCCGGGACAGGGGATATCCGGGGAGCTGTTTTTT. Protein: CASRFPGQGISGELFF.

The chain couples TRBV30 to TRBJ2-7; D possibly corresponds to TRBD2 (6 bases). CDR3 length: 14 residues. V was clipped by 5 bases and J by 1 base, with 15 bases between them. Germline CDR1 reads GTSNPN; CDR2 reads SVGIG (reference sequence). Here the CDR3 DNA reads TGTGCCTGGGGTCCGGGACTGGGGTCCTACGAGCAGTACTTC. This codes for CAWGPGLGSYEQYF.

A word on this clonotype: One base away lies a much larger clone, so this may be a sequencing read error. V is TRBV28 and J is TRBJ2-7, with 14 nucleotides matching TRBD2. CDR3 length: 15 amino acids. CDR1 and CDR2 (germline): MDHEN, SYDVKM. The chain's CDR3 is CAGSGTSGRIYEQYF. In DNA form, the CDR3 reads TGTGCCGGCAGTGGGACTAGCGGGAGAATCTACGAGCAGTACTTC.

This clonotype was observed at least ten times. V and J are TRBV7-2 and TRBJ2-3, with TRBD2 as a possible D gene (5 bases). Germline V lookup: CDR1 SGHTA, CDR2 FQGNSA. The CDR3 is 14 amino acids. Deletions cut 7 bases from V and 2 bases from J, with 13 bases between. CDR3 DNA sequence: TGTGCCAGCAAGAAGTCGGGGAACACAGATACGCAGTATTTT. This encodes CASKKSGNTDTQYF.

The sample holds many counts of this clonotype. The rearrangement links TRBV30 to TRBJ2-2, with 8 bases matching TRBD1. This CDR3 spans 13 amino acids. CDR1 GTSNPN and CDR2 SVGIG come from the germline V gene (reference sequence). V lost 5 bases to trimming and J lost 6 bases; unmatched junction nucleotides: 5. As DNA, the CDR3 is TGTGCCTGGGGCAAACAGGGGGCCGGGGAGCTGTTTTTT. The encoded protein is CAWGKQGAGELFF.

This clonotype was counted ten times or more. The rearrangement uses TRBV7-8 and TRBJ2-1; unclear D gene. Germline loops: CDR1 SGHVS, CDR2 FQNEAQ. The V gene lost 5 bases and the J gene lost 7 bases, with 6 bases spanning the gap. This CDR3 region has 11 residues. In nucleotides, the CDR3 is TGTGCCAGCAGCGATTTTAATGAGCAGTTCTTC. Protein sequence: CASSDFNEQFF.

This chain links TRBV10-3 with TRBJ2-2; D not resolved. Per germline, CDR1 ENHRY and CDR2 SYGVKD. The CDR3 has 13 amino acids. V lost 6 bases and J 2 bases, leaving 7 bases between the germline ends. The CDR3 nucleotides read TGTGCCATCAGCGGATTTAACACCGGGGAGCTGTTTTTT. Protein sequence: CAISGFNTGELFF.

This clonotype was observed a few times. The chain employs TRBV12-3 or TRBV12-4 and TRBJ2-1; D possibly corresponds to TRBD2 (7 bases). V was pared by 2 bases and J by 5 bases, with 28 bases between. There are 20 residues in the CDR3. CDR3 nucleotides: TGTGCCAGCAGTTTAAGGGCTTGGGGATTTGCGGGAGAGGGGGACAATGAGCAGTTCTTC. Residues: CASSLRAWGFAGEGDNEQFF.

This clonotype was picked up many times. This chain joins TRBV7-2 and TRBJ2-7; 8 bases fit TRBD1. J gave up 3 bases and V 0 bases, and 4 bases lay outside the gene matches. This CDR3 spans 15 amino acids. CDR1 is SGHTA and CDR2 is FQGNSA in the germline V gene. This chain's CDR3 is CASSLAPGTGYEQYF. CDR3 DNA sequence: TGTGCCAGCAGCTTAGCGCCCGGGACAGGCTACGAGCAGTACTTC.

The sample holds many counts of this clonotype. The chain joins TRBV2 to TRBJ2-1; 7 bases agree with TRBD1. CDR3 size: 15 residues. Germline assignment: CDR1 SNHLY and CDR2 FYNNEI. J lost 6 bases, V lost 5 bases, and 10 bases had no gene match. CDR3 coding DNA: TGTGCCAGCAGTACCAGCGACAGGGTTGGCAATGAGCAGTTCTTC. It translates to CASSTSDRVGNEQFF.

This clonotype was seen at least ten times. The J gene is TRBJ2-5, the V gene TRBV18; 12 nucleotides align to TRBD2. Looked up from germline, CDR1 is KGHSH and CDR2 is LQKENI. J was trimmed by 5 bases and V by 6 bases; bases with no gene match: 10. This CDR3 spans 16 amino acids. The CDR3 DNA is TGTGCCAGCTCGTATCTTGGGACTAGCGGGTCGGAGACCCAGTACTTC. Its protein is CASSYLGTSGSETQYF.

This clonotype was seen ten or more times. The chain is built from TRBV11-2 and TRBJ1-5; D is possibly TRBD1 (5 bases). Germline V gene data show CDR1 as SGHAT and CDR2 as FQNNGV. The CDR3 runs 17 residues. V was pared by 1 base and J by 6 bases, with 19 bases between. In DNA form, the CDR3 reads TGTGCCAGCAGCTTAGCGTGGATAGGGGCACGTCGTCAGCCCCAGCATTTT. Protein product: CASSLAWIGARRQPQHF.

In its sample, this clonotype was seen a few times. The chain links TRBV5-1 to TRBJ1-2; D is uncertain. V lost 4 bases, J lost 1 base, and 14 bases lay in between. The CDR3 has 15 residues. Germline V CDR1 and CDR2: SGHRS, YFSETQ. This CDR3 is CASSPPGPINYGYTF. The CDR3 bases are TGCGCCAGCAGCCCACCAGGTCCCATTAACTATGGCTACACCTTC.

This clonotype appeared many times. The chain combines TRBV25-1 with TRBJ2-7; 8 nucleotides align to TRBD2. CDR1 and CDR2 from the germline V gene are MGHDK and SYGVNS. The V segment lost 5 bases and the J segment 0 bases; nucleotides outside the gene matches: 15. The CDR3 length is 18 residues. The CDR3 reads CASSPLSAASGSSYEQYF. The CDR3 coding sequence is TGTGCCAGCAGTCCTCTATCGGCGGCTAGCGGGTCCTCCTACGAGCAGTACTTC.

The sample holds many counts of this clonotype. The gene calls are TRBV5-6 and TRBJ2-2; 13 bases align to TRBD2. V lost 4 bases and J lost 0; bases outside the gene matches: 3. Germline V gene lookup returns CDR1 SGHDT and CDR2 YYEEEE. The CDR3 length is 17 residues. The CDR3 region is CASSPGLAGSNTGELFF. In DNA, the CDR3 is TGTGCCAGCAGCCCGGGACTAGCGGGGTCGAACACCGGGGAGCTGTTTTTT.

At least ten counts were recorded for this clonotype. V is TRBV28 and J is TRBJ2-3; 8 nucleotides line up with TRBD2. V gave up 2 bases and J gave up 4 bases; unmatched junction bases: 11. CDR3 length: 17 amino acids. Per the germline V gene, CDR1 is MDHEN and CDR2 is SYDVKM. This chain's CDR3 is CASSLTPGTSEADTQYF. The CDR3 DNA sequence: TGTGCCAGCAGTTTAACACCCGGGACTAGTGAGGCAGATACGCAGTATTTT.

This clonotype was detected many times. The chain has TRBV5-5 and TRBJ2-7, with D perhaps given as TRBD1 or TRBD2 (5 bases each). CDR1 and CDR2 (germline): SGHKS, YYEKEE (reference sequence). Trimming took 5 bases from V and 3 from J, leaving 15 bases between them. This CDR3 spans 14 amino acids. The CDR3, as DNA: TGTGCCAGCAGTCCTTTGGGGGACGGCTACGAGCAGTACTTC. Its protein is CASSPLGDGYEQYF.

This clonotype was seen many times. J is TRBJ1-4 and V is TRBV6-1; D possibly corresponds to TRBD1 (5 bases). Germline V gives CDR1 MNHNS, CDR2 SASEGT. Trimming stripped 8 bases from V and 1 base from J, with 11 bases between. The CDR3 length is 14 residues. CDR3 loop: CASGETETNEKLFF. The CDR3 coding sequence is TGTGCCAGCGGAGAGACAGAAACTAATGAAAAACTGTTTTTT.

The genes are TRBV6-1 and TRBJ1-5, with 7 bases lining up with TRBD1. Germline V gene sequence: CDR1 MNHNS, CDR2 SASEGT. Trimming took 7 bases from V and 7 from J; bases not matched to a gene: 10. The CDR3 has 14 amino acids. CDR3: CASNSTGYGQPQHF. The DNA of the CDR3 is TGTGCCAGCAACTCGACAGGGTATGGGCAGCCCCAGCATTTT.

This clonotype has at least ten counts. The rearrangement joins TRBV2 to TRBJ2-5, with D possibly being TRBD2 (6 bases). This CDR3 region has 16 residues. Germline-derived CDR1 and CDR2 are SNHLY and FYNNEI. V was cut by 6 bases and J by 5 bases, with 22 bases left in between. CDR3 protein: CASSGSGLAMGETQYF. For the CDR3, the DNA is TGTGCCAGCAGCGGAAGTGGTCTAGCGATGGGGGAGACCCAGTACTTC.

Many counts were recorded for this clonotype. V and J are TRBV28 and TRBJ2-6, with TRBD1 as a possible D gene (5 bases). The CDR3 runs 18 residues. In germline, CDR1 is MDHEN, CDR2 SYDVKM. V lost 6 bases to trimming and J lost 0 bases, with 18 bases between them. CDR3 residues: CASSPPLGPSSGANVLTF. The DNA of the CDR3 is TGTGCCAGCAGCCCCCCCCTGGGGCCAAGCTCTGGGGCCAACGTCCTGACTTTC.

This clonotype was counted a few times. This sequence joins TRBV7-9 and TRBJ2-1; 9 bases align to TRBD2. V lost 5 bases to trimming and J lost 6 bases; unmatched junction nucleotides: 8. The length of the CDR3 is 15 residues. Germline CDR1 reads SEHNR; CDR2 reads FQNEAQ (reference sequence). The CDR3 region is CASSEPGLASNEQFF. For the CDR3, the DNA is TGTGCCAGCAGCGAACCGGGACTAGCTTCCAATGAGCAGTTCTTC.

In this sample, this clonotype turned up many times. This chain joins TRBV16 and TRBJ2-5; D perhaps matches TRBD1 (6 bases). The CDR3 consists of 13 residues. CDR1 and CDR2 (germline): KGHSY, FQNENV. V was clipped by 4 bases and J by 5 bases, with 11 bases between them. This CDR3 reads CASSRTGKETQYF. The CDR3 region has the DNA TGTGCCAGCAGCCGTACAGGGAAGGAGACCCAGTACTTC.